This T cell receptor beta chain was identified in a study of response to subunit inactivated influenza vaccine. Study findings and constraints: The authors proposed limited new T cell recruitment per seasonal influenza vaccination.

With regard to this clonotype: Its antigen remains unknown.

TCRdb reprocessed the RT-PCR reads via MiXCR and lists one record per CDR3 protein. The table includes 560,000 or so distinct CDR3 sequences, under 9% detected once. Trimming stripped 3 bases from V and 4 bases from J, with 17 bases between. The CDR3 totals 16 residues. The gene calls are TRBV12-3 or TRBV12-4 and TRBJ2-3; D is undetermined. This TCR was recovered from a man aged 45-69 years who received an inactivated influenza vaccine. Sequencing was performed on PBMCs from blood, taken roughly 24 months after vaccination. Here the CDR3 reads CASSFLRTIGADTQYF. CDR3 DNA: TGTGCCAGCAGTTTTTTGCGGACCATTGGGGCAGATACGCAGTATTTT.